These T cell receptor beta chains were read from a single sample in a study of blood T cell repertoires in COVID-19. Profiled with immunoSEQ multiplex PCR; TCRdb holds only in-frame clones, not every one. The data contain approximately 92,000 clones, about four fifths of them singletons. The source material was peripheral blood. These TCRs come from a man at least 80 years old with acute or convalescent COVID-19. CDR3s include the opening cysteine and the closing phenylalanine or tryptophan. Each record gives: clone size, V gene, CDR3 length, D gene, J gene, CDR3 DNA, CDR3 protein. The D gene is left open where the match is weak. Rows give clone size only sometimes, using once, few, many, or a class for an expanded clone.

clone size: .; V gene: TRBV5-4; CDR3 length: 15; D gene: .; J gene: TRBJ1-3; CDR3 DNA: TGTGCCAGCAGCTCGGGACTGCGCTCTGGAAACACCATATATTTT; CDR3 protein: CASSSGLRSGNTIYF
clone size: .; V gene: TRBV7-8; CDR3 length: 15; D gene: TRBD2; J gene: TRBJ2-1; CDR3 DNA: TGTGCCAGCAGCCCTAGCGGGGGGACCTACAATGAGCAGTTCTTC; CDR3 protein: CASSPSGGTYNEQFF
clone size: .; V gene: TRBV10-2; CDR3 length: 17; D gene: TRBD2; J gene: TRBJ2-3; CDR3 DNA: TGCGCCAGCAGTGAGTCTAAAACTAGCGGAGTCACAGATACGCAGTATTTT; CDR3 protein: CASSESKTSGVTDTQYF
clone size: .; V gene: TRBV14; CDR3 length: 13; D gene: TRBD1; J gene: TRBJ2-3; CDR3 DNA: TGTGCCAGTACGGGACAGTATAAGGATACGCAGTATTTT; CDR3 protein: CASTGQYKDTQYF
clone size: .; V gene: TRBV11-3; CDR3 length: 16; D gene: TRBD1; J gene: TRBJ2-3; CDR3 DNA: TGTGCCAGCAGCGAACGAACAGGGGGCCGGACAGATACGCAGTATTTT; CDR3 protein: CASSERTGGRTDTQYF
clone size: .; V gene: TRBV9; CDR3 length: 13; D gene: TRBD2; J gene: TRBJ2-7; CDR3 DNA: TGTGCCAGCAGCGGCGGGGGGAGGTACGAGCAGTACTTC; CDR3 protein: CASSGGGRYEQYF
clone size: once; V gene: TRBV6-2/TRBV6-3; CDR3 length: 15; D gene: TRBD2; J gene: TRBJ2-2; CDR3 DNA: TGTGCCAGCAGTTTAGCGGGGGGGCACACCGGGGAGCTGTTTTTT; CDR3 protein: CASSLAGGHTGELFF
clone size: .; V gene: TRBV18; CDR3 length: 15; D gene: TRBD1; J gene: TRBJ2-7; CDR3 DNA: TGTGCCAGCTCACCACGAGGACAGGGGTCCTACGAGCAGTACTTC; CDR3 protein: CASSPRGQGSYEQYF
clone size: many; V gene: TRBV29-1; CDR3 length: 12; D gene: .; J gene: TRBJ1-2; CDR3 DNA: TGCAGCGTTCGAGAACAGATCTATGGCTACACCTTC; CDR3 protein: CSVREQIYGYTF
clone size: .; V gene: TRBV7-8; CDR3 length: 14; D gene: .; J gene: TRBJ2-3; CDR3 DNA: TGTGCCAGCAGCTTACGCAGGGGAGGGGATACGCAGTATTTT; CDR3 protein: CASSLRRGGDTQYF
clone size: .; V gene: TRBV12-3/TRBV12-4; CDR3 length: 12; D gene: .; J gene: TRBJ1-4; CDR3 DNA: TGTGCCAGCAGCTGGACTATTGAAAAACTGTTTTTT; CDR3 protein: CASSWTIEKLFF
clone size: .; V gene: TRBV5-1; CDR3 length: 14; D gene: .; J gene: TRBJ1-3; CDR3 DNA: TGCGCCAGCAGCTTGACAGCAGGTGGAAACACCATATATTTT; CDR3 protein: CASSLTAGGNTIYF
clone size: .; V gene: TRBV11-3; CDR3 length: 15; D gene: TRBD2; J gene: TRBJ2-1; CDR3 DNA: TGTGCCAGCAGCTTAAGCGGGGGGACTAACAATGAGCAGTTCTTC; CDR3 protein: CASSLSGGTNNEQFF
clone size: .; V gene: TRBV6-5; CDR3 length: 15; D gene: TRBD2; J gene: TRBJ2-1; CDR3 DNA: TGTGCCAGCAGCCATACTAGCGGGAGGTCGTATGAGCAGTTCTTC; CDR3 protein: CASSHTSGRSYEQFF
clone size: .; V gene: TRBV5-4; CDR3 length: 14; D gene: .; J gene: TRBJ2-7; CDR3 DNA: TGTGCCAGCAGCCCGTCGGGGTTCTCCTACGAGCAGTACTTC; CDR3 protein: CASSPSGFSYEQYF
clone size: .; V gene: TRBV3-1/TRBV3-2; CDR3 length: 15; D gene: TRBD1; J gene: TRBJ1-2; CDR3 DNA: TGTGCCAGCAGCCAGCCGGGACAGGGGGTCTATGGCTACACCTTC; CDR3 protein: CASSQPGQGVYGYTF
clone size: .; V gene: TRBV6-2/TRBV6-3; CDR3 length: 14; D gene: .; J gene: TRBJ2-7; CDR3 DNA: TGTGCCAGCAGTTTACAGCGGCTACAGAGGGAGCAGTACTTC; CDR3 protein: CASSLQRLQREQYF
clone size: .; V gene: TRBV5-1; CDR3 length: 17; D gene: TRBD2; J gene: TRBJ2-7; CDR3 DNA: TGCGCCAGCAGCCACCCCGGGACTAGCGGAAGCTCCTACGAGCAGTACTTC; CDR3 protein: CASSHPGTSGSSYEQYF
clone size: .; V gene: TRBV5-1; CDR3 length: 16; D gene: .; J gene: TRBJ1-1; CDR3 DNA: TGCGCCAGCAGCACAGACCCCAAGCCGATGAACACTGAAGCTTTCTTT; CDR3 protein: CASSTDPKPMNTEAFF
clone size: .; V gene: TRBV12-5; CDR3 length: 15; D gene: .; J gene: TRBJ2-3; CDR3 DNA: TGTGCTAGTGGCCCGACAGCCCTTAGCACAGATACGCAGTATTTT; CDR3 protein: CASGPTALSTDTQYF
clone size: .; V gene: TRBV3-1/TRBV3-2; CDR3 length: 20; D gene: TRBD1; J gene: TRBJ1-4; CDR3 DNA: TGTGCCAGCAGCCAAGATCGGGACAGGGGGCGGCGAGCAACTAATGAAAAACTGTTTTTT; CDR3 protein: CASSQDRDRGRRATNEKLFF
clone size: .; V gene: TRBV19; CDR3 length: 13; D gene: TRBD1; J gene: TRBJ1-5; CDR3 DNA: TGTGCCAGCAGACAGGGGCTTAGTCAGCCCCAGCATTTT; CDR3 protein: CASRQGLSQPQHF
clone size: .; V gene: TRBV24-1; CDR3 length: 14; D gene: TRBD1; J gene: TRBJ1-2; CDR3 DNA: TGTGCCACCAGTAAGACAGGGCTTAACTATGGCTACACCTTC; CDR3 protein: CATSKTGLNYGYTF
clone size: .; V gene: TRBV5-1; CDR3 length: 14; D gene: TRBD1; J gene: TRBJ1-2; CDR3 DNA: TGCGCCAGCAGCTTGGGGGACAGGGACTATGGCTACACCTTC; CDR3 protein: CASSLGDRDYGYTF
clone size: .; V gene: TRBV28; CDR3 length: 12; D gene: .; J gene: TRBJ1-2; CDR3 DNA: TGTGCCAGCAGCACTGGACAGCCTGGCTACACCTTC; CDR3 protein: CASSTGQPGYTF
clone size: .; V gene: TRBV7-9; CDR3 length: 17; D gene: TRBD2; J gene: TRBJ2-3; CDR3 DNA: TGTGCCAGCAGCTTAACCCGGACTAGCGGGAGCACAGATACGCAGTATTTT; CDR3 protein: CASSLTRTSGSTDTQYF
clone size: few; V gene: TRBV28; CDR3 length: 15; D gene: TRBD2; J gene: TRBJ2-7; CDR3 DNA: TGTGCCAGCAGTTTCCCGACTAGCTCAGGCTACGAGCAGTACTTC; CDR3 protein: CASSFPTSSGYEQYF
clone size: .; V gene: TRBV27; CDR3 length: 16; D gene: TRBD2; J gene: TRBJ2-3; CDR3 DNA: TGTGCCAGCAGTGGACTGACTAGCGGGAGCGCAGATACGCAGTATTTT; CDR3 protein: CASSGLTSGSADTQYF
clone size: few; V gene: TRBV19; CDR3 length: 15; D gene: .; J gene: TRBJ2-2; CDR3 DNA: TGTGCCAGTAGTTTTAGGGGAGCGGGCACCGGGGAGCTGTTTTTT; CDR3 protein: CASSFRGAGTGELFF
clone size: few; V gene: TRBV11-3; CDR3 length: 13; D gene: .; J gene: TRBJ1-1; CDR3 DNA: TGTGCCAGCAGCTTTAGTCGGGGGACTGAAGCTTTCTTT; CDR3 protein: CASSFSRGTEAFF
clone size: few; V gene: TRBV2; CDR3 length: 13; D gene: TRBD1; J gene: TRBJ2-7; CDR3 DNA: TGTGCCAGCCAGACAGGGTCACCCTACGAGCAGTACTTC; CDR3 protein: CASQTGSPYEQYF
clone size: .; V gene: TRBV3-1/TRBV3-2; CDR3 length: 11; D gene: .; J gene: TRBJ2-1; CDR3 DNA: TGTGCCAGCAGCCAAGCTAATGAGCAGTTCTTC; CDR3 protein: CASSQANEQFF
clone size: once; V gene: TRBV7-2; CDR3 length: 18; D gene: .; J gene: TRBJ2-2; CDR3 DNA: TGTGCCAGCAGCTTAGTCCCCTGGACAATTCTGGACACCGGGGAGCTGTTTTTT; CDR3 protein: CASSLVPWTILDTGELFF
clone size: few; V gene: TRBV19; CDR3 length: 16; D gene: .; J gene: TRBJ1-5; CDR3 DNA: TGTGCCAGTAGTTTCAGGACCCAAGGGGGCAATCAGCCCCAGCATTTT; CDR3 protein: CASSFRTQGGNQPQHF
clone size: once; V gene: TRBV10-3; CDR3 length: 12; D gene: .; J gene: TRBJ2-1; CDR3 DNA: TGTGCCACCACCCGGGACTCCCATGAGCAGTTCTTC; CDR3 protein: CATTRDSHEQFF
clone size: .; V gene: TRBV10-1; CDR3 length: 16; D gene: .; J gene: TRBJ1-1; CDR3 DNA: TGCGCCAGCAGTGAGGGATTTGGGGGGGCTAACACTGAAGCTTTCTTT; CDR3 protein: CASSEGFGGANTEAFF
clone size: .; V gene: TRBV6-4; CDR3 length: 14; D gene: TRBD2; J gene: TRBJ2-1; CDR3 DNA: TGTGCCAGCAGTATTAGCGGGGCCTTCAATGAGCAGTTCTTC; CDR3 protein: CASSISGAFNEQFF
clone size: .; V gene: TRBV28; CDR3 length: 14; D gene: .; J gene: TRBJ2-7; CDR3 DNA: TGTGCCAGCAGTCTGCAGGGGATCCCCTACGAGCAGTACTTC; CDR3 protein: CASSLQGIPYEQYF
clone size: .; V gene: TRBV25-1; CDR3 length: 15; D gene: .; J gene: TRBJ2-1; CDR3 DNA: TGTGCCAGCAGTGCCCCTGGGCTATCCTACAATGAGCAGTTCTTC; CDR3 protein: CASSAPGLSYNEQFF
clone size: .; V gene: TRBV7-9; CDR3 length: 14; D gene: TRBD1; J gene: TRBJ1-2; CDR3 DNA: TGTGCCAGCAGCGAGGGGACAGGAGCCTATGGCTACACCTTC; CDR3 protein: CASSEGTGAYGYTF
clone size: .; V gene: TRBV18; CDR3 length: 17; D gene: TRBD1; J gene: TRBJ2-7; CDR3 DNA: TGTGCCAGCTCACCACCGGGGACAGAAGGACCCTCTAGCGAGCAGTACTTC; CDR3 protein: CASSPPGTEGPSSEQYF
clone size: .; V gene: TRBV7-6; CDR3 length: 14; D gene: .; J gene: TRBJ2-2; CDR3 DNA: TGTGCCAGCAGCTTTAGCGGAGACACCGGGGAGCTGTTTTTT; CDR3 protein: CASSFSGDTGELFF
clone size: .; V gene: TRBV3-1/TRBV3-2; CDR3 length: 13; D gene: TRBD1; J gene: TRBJ1-6; CDR3 DNA: TGTGCCAGCAGCTGGACAGGGAATTCACCCCTCCACTTT; CDR3 protein: CASSWTGNSPLHF
clone size: .; V gene: TRBV11-3; CDR3 length: 15; D gene: .; J gene: TRBJ2-7; CDR3 DNA: TGTGCCAGCAGCTTAGGGCAGGGGCCCCCCTACGAGCAGTACTTC; CDR3 protein: CASSLGQGPPYEQYF
clone size: once; V gene: TRBV21-1; CDR3 length: 17; D gene: .; J gene: TRBJ2-7; CDR3 DNA: TGTGCCAGCACCTTACCCGGGACTAGCACCTTGGGGCACGAGCAGTACTTC; CDR3 protein: CASTLPGTSTLGHEQYF
clone size: .; V gene: TRBV11-2; CDR3 length: 15; D gene: TRBD2; J gene: TRBJ2-5; CDR3 DNA: TGTGCCAGCAGCGGGCGGGGGTTGATGGTAGAGACCCAGTACTTC; CDR3 protein: CASSGRGLMVETQYF
clone size: .; V gene: TRBV7-8; CDR3 length: 14; D gene: TRBD2; J gene: TRBJ2-5; CDR3 DNA: TGTGCCAGCTCGGGCGGGGGGGCGTCAGAGACCCAGTACTTC; CDR3 protein: CASSGGGASETQYF
clone size: .; V gene: TRBV28; CDR3 length: 13; D gene: TRBD1; J gene: TRBJ1-1; CDR3 DNA: TGTGCCAGCAGTTTAGGGGGACAGGGAGAAGCTTTCTTT; CDR3 protein: CASSLGGQGEAFF
clone size: .; V gene: TRBV4-3; CDR3 length: 16; D gene: TRBD2; J gene: TRBJ2-5; CDR3 DNA: TGCGCCAGCAGCCAAGATGGACTAGCGGGAGGGGAGACCCAGTACTTC; CDR3 protein: CASSQDGLAGGETQYF
clone size: .; V gene: TRBV7-8; CDR3 length: 16; D gene: .; J gene: TRBJ2-4; CDR3 DNA: TGTGCCAGCAGCTTAGATTCGGCGGGATCGGTCACCATTCAGTACTTC; CDR3 protein: CASSLDSAGSVTIQYF
clone size: .; V gene: TRBV5-4; CDR3 length: 14; D gene: .; J gene: TRBJ1-3; CDR3 DNA: TGTGCCAGCAGCTTGTCAGTCTCTGGAAACACCATATATTTT; CDR3 protein: CASSLSVSGNTIYF
clone size: .; V gene: TRBV10-3; CDR3 length: 17; D gene: TRBD2; J gene: TRBJ2-1; CDR3 DNA: TGTGCCATCAGTGGGGCTAGCGGGGGGGCCTCCTACAATGAGCAGTTCTTC; CDR3 protein: CAISGASGGASYNEQFF
clone size: .; V gene: TRBV9; CDR3 length: 15; D gene: .; J gene: TRBJ1-5; CDR3 DNA: TGTGCCAGCAGTCCGACGGGGGGGTCAAATCAGCCCCAGCATTTT; CDR3 protein: CASSPTGGSNQPQHF